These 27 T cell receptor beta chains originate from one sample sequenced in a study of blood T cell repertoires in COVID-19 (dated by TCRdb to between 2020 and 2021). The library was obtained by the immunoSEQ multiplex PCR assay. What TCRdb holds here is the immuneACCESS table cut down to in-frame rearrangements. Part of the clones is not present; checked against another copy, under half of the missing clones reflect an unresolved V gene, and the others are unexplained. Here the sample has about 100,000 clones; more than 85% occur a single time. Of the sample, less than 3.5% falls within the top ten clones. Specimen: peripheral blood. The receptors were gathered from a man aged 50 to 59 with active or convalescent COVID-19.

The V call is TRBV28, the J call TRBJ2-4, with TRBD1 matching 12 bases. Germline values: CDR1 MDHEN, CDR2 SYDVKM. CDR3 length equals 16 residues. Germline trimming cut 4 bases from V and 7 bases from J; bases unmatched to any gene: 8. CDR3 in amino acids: CASSSGTGGTPNIQYF. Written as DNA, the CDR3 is TGTGCCAGCAGTTCAGGGACAGGGGGCACCCCCAACATTCAGTACTTC.

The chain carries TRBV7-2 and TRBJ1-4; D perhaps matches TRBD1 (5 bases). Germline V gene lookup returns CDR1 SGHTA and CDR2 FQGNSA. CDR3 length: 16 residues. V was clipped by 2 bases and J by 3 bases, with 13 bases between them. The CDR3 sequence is CASSLRAGGANEKLFF. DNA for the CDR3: TGTGCCAGCAGCTTAAGGGCGGGGGGGGCTAATGAAAAACTGTTTTTT.

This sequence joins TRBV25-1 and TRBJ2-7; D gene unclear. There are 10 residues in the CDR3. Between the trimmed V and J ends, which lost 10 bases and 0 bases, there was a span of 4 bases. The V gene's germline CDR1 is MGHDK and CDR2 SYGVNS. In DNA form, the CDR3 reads TGTGCCACCTCCTCCTACGAGCAGTACTTC. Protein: CATSSYEQYF.

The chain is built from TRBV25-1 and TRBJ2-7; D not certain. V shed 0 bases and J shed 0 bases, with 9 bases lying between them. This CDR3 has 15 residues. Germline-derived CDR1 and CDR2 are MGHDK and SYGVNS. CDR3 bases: TGTGCCAGCAGTGAATATCGGGTCAGCTCCTACGAGCAGTACGTC. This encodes CASSEYRVSSYEQYV.

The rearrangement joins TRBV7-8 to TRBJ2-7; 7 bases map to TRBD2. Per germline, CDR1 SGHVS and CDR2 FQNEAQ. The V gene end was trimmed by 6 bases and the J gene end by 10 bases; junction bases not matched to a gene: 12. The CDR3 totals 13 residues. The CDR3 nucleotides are TGTGCCAGCAGTACGGCCTTGACTAGCTCCCAGTACGTC. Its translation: CASSTALTSSQYV.

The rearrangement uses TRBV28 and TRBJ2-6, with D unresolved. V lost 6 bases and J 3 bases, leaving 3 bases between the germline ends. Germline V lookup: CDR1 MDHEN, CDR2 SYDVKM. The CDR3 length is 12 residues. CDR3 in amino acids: CASRSGANVLTF. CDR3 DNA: TGTGCCAGCAGGAGTGGGGCCAACGTCCTGACTTTC.

The CDR3 DNA reads TGTGCCAGCAGTTTTGGGGGAGGGGGACGGACCCAGTACTTC. This codes for CASSFGGGGRTQYF. The V and J genes are TRBV28 and TRBJ2-5; D may be TRBD2 (7 bases). The CDR3 extends over 14 amino acids. Trimming left V 3 bases short and J 7 bases short, with 15 bases between. Germline V gene lookup returns CDR1 MDHEN and CDR2 SYDVKM. Complete variable domain (other parts from reference TRBV28 and TRBJ2-5): DVKVTQSSRYLVKRTGEKVFLECVQDMDHENMFWYRQDPGLGLRLIYFSYDVKMKEKGDIPEGYSVSREKKERFSLILESASTNQTSMYLCASSFGGGGRTQYFGPGTRLLVL.

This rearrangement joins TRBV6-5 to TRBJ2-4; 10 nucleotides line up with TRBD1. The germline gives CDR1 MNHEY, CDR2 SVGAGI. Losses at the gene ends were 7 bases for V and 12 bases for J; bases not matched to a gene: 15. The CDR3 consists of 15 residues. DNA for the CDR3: TGTGCCAGCATCGCCGGGACAGGGGCCGGGTCGGATCAGTACTTC. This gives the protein CASIAGTGAGSDQYF.

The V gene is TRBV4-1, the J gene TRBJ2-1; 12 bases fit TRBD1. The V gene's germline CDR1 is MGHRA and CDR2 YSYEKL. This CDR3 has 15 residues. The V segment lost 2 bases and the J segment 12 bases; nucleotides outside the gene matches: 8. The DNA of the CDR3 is TGCGCCAGCAGCCAACCCTGGGACAGGGGGCTCGGGCAGTTCTTC. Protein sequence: CASSQPWDRGLGQFF.

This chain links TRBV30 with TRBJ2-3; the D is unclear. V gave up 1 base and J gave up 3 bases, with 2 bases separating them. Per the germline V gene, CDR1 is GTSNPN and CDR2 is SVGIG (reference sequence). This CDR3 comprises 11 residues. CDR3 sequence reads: CAWSATDTQYF. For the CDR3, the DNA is TGTGCCTGGAGTGCGACAGATACGCAGTATTTT.

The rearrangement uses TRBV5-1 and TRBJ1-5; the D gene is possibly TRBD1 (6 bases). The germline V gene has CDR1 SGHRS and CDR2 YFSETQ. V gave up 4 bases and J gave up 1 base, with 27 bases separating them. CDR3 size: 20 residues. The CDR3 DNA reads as TGCGCCAGCAGCAGTCCGGACAGTTGGTCCCTTGAGATAAGCAATCAGCCCCAGCATTTT. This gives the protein CASSSPDSWSLEISNQPQHF.

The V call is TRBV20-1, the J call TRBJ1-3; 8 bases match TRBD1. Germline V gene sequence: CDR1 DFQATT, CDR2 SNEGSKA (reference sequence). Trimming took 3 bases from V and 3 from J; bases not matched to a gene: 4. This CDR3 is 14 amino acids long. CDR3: CSASEGQVGNTIYF. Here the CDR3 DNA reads TGCAGTGCTAGTGAGGGACAGGTTGGAAACACCATATATTTT.

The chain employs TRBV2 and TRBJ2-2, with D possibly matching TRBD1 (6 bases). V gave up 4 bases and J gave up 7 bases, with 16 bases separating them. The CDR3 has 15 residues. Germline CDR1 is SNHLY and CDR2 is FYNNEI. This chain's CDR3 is CASSGRLGGVGELFF. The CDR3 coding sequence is TGTGCCAGCAGTGGGAGGCTAGGGGGTGTCGGGGAGCTGTTTTTT.

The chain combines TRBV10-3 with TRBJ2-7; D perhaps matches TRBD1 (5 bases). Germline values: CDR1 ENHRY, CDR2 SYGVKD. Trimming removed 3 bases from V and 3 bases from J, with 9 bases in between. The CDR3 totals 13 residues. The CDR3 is CAISDGADYEQYV. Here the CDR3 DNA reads TGTGCCATCAGTGATGGGGCGGACTACGAGCAGTACGTC.

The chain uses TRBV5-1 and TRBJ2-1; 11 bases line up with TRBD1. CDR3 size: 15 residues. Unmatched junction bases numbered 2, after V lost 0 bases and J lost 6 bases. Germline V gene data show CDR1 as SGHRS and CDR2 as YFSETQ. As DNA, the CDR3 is TGCGCCAGCAGCTTGGCGGGACAGGGGGGCAATGAGCAGTTCTTC. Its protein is CASSLAGQGGNEQFF.

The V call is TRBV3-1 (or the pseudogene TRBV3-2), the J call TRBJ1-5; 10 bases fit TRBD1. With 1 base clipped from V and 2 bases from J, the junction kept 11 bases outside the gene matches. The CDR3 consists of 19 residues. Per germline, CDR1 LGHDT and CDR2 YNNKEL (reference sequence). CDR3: CASSQGPGQGKFGNQPQHF. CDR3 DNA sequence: TGTGCCAGCAGCCAAGGACCGGGACAGGGGAAGTTTGGCAATCAGCCCCAGCATTTT.

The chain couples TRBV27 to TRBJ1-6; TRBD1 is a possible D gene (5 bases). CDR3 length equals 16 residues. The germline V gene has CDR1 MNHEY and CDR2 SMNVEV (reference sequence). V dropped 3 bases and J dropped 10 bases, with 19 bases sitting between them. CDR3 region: CASSLGSGGLGSPLHF. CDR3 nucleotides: TGTGCCAGCAGTTTGGGATCGGGGGGGTTGGGATCACCCCTCCACTTT.

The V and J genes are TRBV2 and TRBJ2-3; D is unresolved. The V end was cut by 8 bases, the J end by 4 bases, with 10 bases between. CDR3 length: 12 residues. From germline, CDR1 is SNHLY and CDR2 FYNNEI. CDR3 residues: CASGALPDTQYF. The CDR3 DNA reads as TGTGCCAGCGGTGCACTCCCAGATACGCAGTATTTT.

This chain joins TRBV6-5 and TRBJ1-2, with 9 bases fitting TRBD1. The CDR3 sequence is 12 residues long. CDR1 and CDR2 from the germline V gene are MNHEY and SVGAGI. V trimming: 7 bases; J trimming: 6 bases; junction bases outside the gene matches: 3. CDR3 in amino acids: CASTRTGDGYTF. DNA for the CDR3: TGTGCCAGCACCCGGACAGGGGATGGCTACACCTTC.

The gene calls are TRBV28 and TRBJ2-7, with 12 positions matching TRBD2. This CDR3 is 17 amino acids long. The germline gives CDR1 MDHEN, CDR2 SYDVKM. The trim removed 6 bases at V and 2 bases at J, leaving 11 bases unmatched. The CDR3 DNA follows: TGTGCCAGCAGGGGGACTAGCGGGTCTTCCAATCCCTACGAGCAGTACTTC. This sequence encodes CASRGTSGSSNPYEQYF. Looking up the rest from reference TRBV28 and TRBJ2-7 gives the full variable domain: DVKVTQSSRYLVKRTGEKVFLECVQDMDHENMFWYRQDPGLGLRLIYFSYDVKMKEKGDIPEGYSVSREKKERFSLILESASTNQTSMYLCASRGTSGSSNPYEQYFGPGTRLTVT.

The CDR3 reads CASSQEGTTLAGELFF. CDR3 DNA: TGCGCCAGCAGCCAAGAAGGGACTACTTTAGCCGGGGAGCTGTTTTTT. The chain links TRBV4-3 to TRBJ2-2; 7 nucleotides agree with TRBD2. The length of the CDR3 is 16 residues. Germline CDR1 reads LGHNA; CDR2 reads YSLEER. V trimming: 0 bases; J trimming: 6 bases; junction bases outside the gene matches: 7.

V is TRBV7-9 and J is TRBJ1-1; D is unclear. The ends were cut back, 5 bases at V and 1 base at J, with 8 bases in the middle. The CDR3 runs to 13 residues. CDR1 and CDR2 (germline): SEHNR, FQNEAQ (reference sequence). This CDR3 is CASSPLPNTEAFF. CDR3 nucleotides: TGTGCCAGCAGCCCCCTTCCGAACACTGAAGCTTTCTTT.

The CDR3 sequence is CASSLKLAGGVEQETQYF. In DNA, the CDR3 is TGTGCCAGCAGCTTGAAACTAGCGGGGGGCGTTGAACAAGAGACCCAGTACTTC. The chain combines TRBV5-6 with TRBJ2-5; 12 bases match TRBD2. Germline lookup yields CDR1 SGHDT and CDR2 YYEEEE. With V trimmed by 1 base and J by 2 bases, 9 bases remained unmatched. The CDR3 runs 18 residues.

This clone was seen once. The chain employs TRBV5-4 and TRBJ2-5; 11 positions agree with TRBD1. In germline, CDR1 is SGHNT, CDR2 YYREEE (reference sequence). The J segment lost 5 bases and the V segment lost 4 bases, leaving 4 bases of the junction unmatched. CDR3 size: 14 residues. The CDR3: CASSPGTGGETQYF. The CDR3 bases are TGTGCCAGCAGCCCGGGGACAGGGGGGGAGACCCAGTACTTC. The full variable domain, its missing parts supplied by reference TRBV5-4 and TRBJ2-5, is ETGVTQSPTHLIKTRGQQVTLRCSSQSGHNTVSWYQQALGQGPQFIFQYYREEENGRGNFPPRFSGLQFPNYSSELNVNALELDDSALYLCASSPGTGGETQYFGPGTRLLVL.

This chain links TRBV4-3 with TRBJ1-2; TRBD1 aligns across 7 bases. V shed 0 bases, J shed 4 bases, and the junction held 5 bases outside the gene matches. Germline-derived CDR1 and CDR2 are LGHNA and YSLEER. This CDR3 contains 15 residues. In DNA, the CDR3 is TGCGCCAGCAGCCAAGACCCGACAGGGACCTATGGCTACACCTTC. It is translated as CASSQDPTGTYGYTF.

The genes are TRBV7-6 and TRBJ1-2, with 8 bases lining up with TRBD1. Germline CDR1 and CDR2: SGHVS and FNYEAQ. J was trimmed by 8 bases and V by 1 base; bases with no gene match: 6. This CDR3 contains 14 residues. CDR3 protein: CASSLGAGGLGYTF. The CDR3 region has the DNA TGTGCCAGCAGCTTAGGAGCAGGGGGCTTAGGCTACACCTTC. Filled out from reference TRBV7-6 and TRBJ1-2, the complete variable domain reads GAGVSQSPRYKVTKRGQDVALRCDPISGHVSLYWYRQALGQGPEFLTYFNYEAQQDKSGLPNDRFSAERPEGSISTLTIQRTEQRDSAMYRCASSLGAGGLGYTFGSGTRLTVV.

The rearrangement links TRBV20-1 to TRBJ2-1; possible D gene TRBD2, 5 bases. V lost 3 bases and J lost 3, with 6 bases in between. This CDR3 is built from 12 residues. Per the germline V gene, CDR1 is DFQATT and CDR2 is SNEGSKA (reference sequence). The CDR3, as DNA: TGCAGTGCTAGTGGGAGCTACAATGAGCAGTTCTTC. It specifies CSASGSYNEQFF.